This T cell receptor (beta chain) stems from a study of post-analysis software for immune sequencing data. Study conclusions and caveats: In patients, TRBV5-6, TRBV5-1 and TRBV20-1 belonged to roughly 5 TRBV segments found more frequently than in controls. There was significantly lower normalized Chao1 diversity in multiple sclerosis patients than in controls.

CDR1 is DFQATT and CDR2 is SNEGSKA in the germline V gene (reference sequence). The CDR3 has 17 amino acids. The V end was cut by 0 bases, the J end by 0 bases, with 15 bases between. This clonotype was picked up a small number of times. The antigen is not known. Prepared TCR beta cDNA libraries contained unique molecular identifiers. TCRdb ran MiXCR on the PCR reads and lists one entry per CDR3 protein. In the table there are about 540,000 distinct CDR3 sequences, approximately 31% of which are singletons. This receptor was obtained from a girl younger than 18 with multiple sclerosis. The sequenced material came from blood. This chain connects TRBV20-1 to TRBJ2-1, with D possibly matching TRBD2 (6 bases). The CDR3 DNA is TGCAGTGCTAGAGATCTAGTTAGCGGAGGCTCCTACAATGAGCAGTTCTTC. This sequence encodes CSARDLVSGGSYNEQFF.